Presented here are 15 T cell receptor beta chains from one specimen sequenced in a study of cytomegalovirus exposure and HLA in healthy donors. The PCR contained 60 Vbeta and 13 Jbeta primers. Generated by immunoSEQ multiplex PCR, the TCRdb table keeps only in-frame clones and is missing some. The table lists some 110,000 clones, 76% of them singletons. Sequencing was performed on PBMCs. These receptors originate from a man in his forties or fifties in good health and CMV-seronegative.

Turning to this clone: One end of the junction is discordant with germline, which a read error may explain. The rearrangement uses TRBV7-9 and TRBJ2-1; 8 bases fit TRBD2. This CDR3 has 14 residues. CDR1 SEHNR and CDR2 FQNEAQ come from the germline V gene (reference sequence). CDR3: CSSSSTGGLDEQFF. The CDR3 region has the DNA TGTTCCAGCAGCAGTACGGGGGGGCTTGATGAGCAGTTCTTC.

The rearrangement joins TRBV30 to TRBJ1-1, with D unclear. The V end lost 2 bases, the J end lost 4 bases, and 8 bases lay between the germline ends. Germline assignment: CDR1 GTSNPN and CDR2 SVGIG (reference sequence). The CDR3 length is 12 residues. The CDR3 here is CAWSLLSTEAFF. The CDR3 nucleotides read TGTGCCTGGAGTCTATTGAGCACTGAAGCTTTCTTT.

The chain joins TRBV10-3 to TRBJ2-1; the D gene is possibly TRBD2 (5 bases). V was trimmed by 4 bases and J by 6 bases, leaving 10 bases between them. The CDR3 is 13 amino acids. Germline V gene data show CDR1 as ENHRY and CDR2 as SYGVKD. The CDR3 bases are TGTGCCATCAGTGTCGAAGCGGCCAATGAGCAGTTCTTC. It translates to CAISVEAANEQFF.

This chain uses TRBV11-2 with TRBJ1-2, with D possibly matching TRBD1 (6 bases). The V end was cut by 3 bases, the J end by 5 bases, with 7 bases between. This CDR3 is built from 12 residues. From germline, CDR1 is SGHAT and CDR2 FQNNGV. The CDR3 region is CASSLTGYGYTF. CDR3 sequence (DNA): TGTGCCAGCAGCTTGACAGGTTATGGCTACACCTTC.

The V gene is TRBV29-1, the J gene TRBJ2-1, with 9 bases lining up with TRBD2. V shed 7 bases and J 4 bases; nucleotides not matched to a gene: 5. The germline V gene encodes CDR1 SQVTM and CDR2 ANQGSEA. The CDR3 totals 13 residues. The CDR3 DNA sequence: TGCAGCGCGCGGGGACTAGCATACAATGAGCAGTTCTTC. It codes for CSARGLAYNEQFF.

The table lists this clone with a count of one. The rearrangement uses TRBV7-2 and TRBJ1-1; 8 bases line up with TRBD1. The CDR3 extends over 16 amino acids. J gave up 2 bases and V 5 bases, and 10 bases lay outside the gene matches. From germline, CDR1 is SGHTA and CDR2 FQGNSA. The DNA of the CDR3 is TGTGCCAGCAGCCCGGACAGGGTGAGAGCAAACACTGAAGCTTTCTTT. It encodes CASSPDRVRANTEAFF.

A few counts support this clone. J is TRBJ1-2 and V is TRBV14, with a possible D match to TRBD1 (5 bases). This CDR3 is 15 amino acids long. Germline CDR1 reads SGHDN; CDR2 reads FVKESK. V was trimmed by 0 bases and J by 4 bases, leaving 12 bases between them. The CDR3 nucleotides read TGTGCCAGCAGCCAAGATATGCGGGGGAGCTATGGCTACACCTTC. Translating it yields CASSQDMRGSYGYTF.

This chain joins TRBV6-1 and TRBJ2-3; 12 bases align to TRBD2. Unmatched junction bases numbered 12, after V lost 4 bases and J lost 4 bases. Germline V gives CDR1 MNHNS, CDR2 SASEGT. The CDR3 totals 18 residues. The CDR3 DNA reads TGTGCCAGCAGTGTTCTATCTAGCGGGGGGGCCGGGGCAGATACGCAGTATTTT. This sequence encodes CASSVLSSGGAGADTQYF.

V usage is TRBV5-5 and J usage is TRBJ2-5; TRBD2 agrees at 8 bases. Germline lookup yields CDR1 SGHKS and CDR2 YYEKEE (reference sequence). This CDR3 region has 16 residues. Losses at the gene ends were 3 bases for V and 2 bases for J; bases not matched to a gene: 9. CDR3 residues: CASSSKAGLGQETQYF. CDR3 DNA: TGTGCCAGCAGCTCAAAGGCGGGACTAGGGCAAGAGACCCAGTACTTC.

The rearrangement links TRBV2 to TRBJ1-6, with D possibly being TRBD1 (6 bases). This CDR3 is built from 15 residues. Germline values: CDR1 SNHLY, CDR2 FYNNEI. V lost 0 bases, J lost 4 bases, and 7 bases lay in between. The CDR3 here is CASSEAGQYNSPLHF. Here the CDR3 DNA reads TGTGCCAGCAGTGAAGCAGGACAGTATAATTCACCCCTCCACTTT.

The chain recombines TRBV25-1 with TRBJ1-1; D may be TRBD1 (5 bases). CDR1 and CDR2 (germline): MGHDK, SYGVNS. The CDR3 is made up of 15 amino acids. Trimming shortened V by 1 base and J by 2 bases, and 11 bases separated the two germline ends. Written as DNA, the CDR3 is TGTGCCAGCAGTGAATCGGGACTTTTAAACACTGAAGCTTTCTTT. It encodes CASSESGLLNTEAFF.

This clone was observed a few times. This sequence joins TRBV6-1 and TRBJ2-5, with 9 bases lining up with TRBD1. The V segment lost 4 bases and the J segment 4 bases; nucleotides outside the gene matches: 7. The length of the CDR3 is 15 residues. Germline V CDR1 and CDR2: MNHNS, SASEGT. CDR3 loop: CASSVITGGGETQYF. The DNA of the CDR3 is TGTGCCAGCAGTGTAATAACAGGGGGCGGAGAGACCCAGTACTTC.

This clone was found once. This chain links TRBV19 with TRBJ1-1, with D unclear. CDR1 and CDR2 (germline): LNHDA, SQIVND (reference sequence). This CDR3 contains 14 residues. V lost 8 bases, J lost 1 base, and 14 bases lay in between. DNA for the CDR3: TGTGCCAGTCTCCGGGAGTCGGGGAACACTGAAGCTTTCTTT. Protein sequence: CASLRESGNTEAFF.

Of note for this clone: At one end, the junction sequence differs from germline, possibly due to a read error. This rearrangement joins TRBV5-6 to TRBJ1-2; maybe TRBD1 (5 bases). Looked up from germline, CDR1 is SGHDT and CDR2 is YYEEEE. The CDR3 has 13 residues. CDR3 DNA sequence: TGTGCCAGCCACCAGGGCATGGACTATGGCCACACCTTC. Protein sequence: CASHQGMDYGHTF.

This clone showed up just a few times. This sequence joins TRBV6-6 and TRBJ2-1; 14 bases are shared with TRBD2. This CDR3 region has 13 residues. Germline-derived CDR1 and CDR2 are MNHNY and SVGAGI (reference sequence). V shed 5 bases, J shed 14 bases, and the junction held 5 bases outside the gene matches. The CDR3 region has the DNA TGTGCCAGCAGTGGGACTAGCGGGGGAATCGAGTTCTTC. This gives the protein CASSGTSGGIEFF.